These 29 T cell receptor beta chains share one sample of origin, sequenced in a study of blood T cell repertoires in COVID-19. The data were produced by immunoSEQ multiplex PCR, yet TCRdb's version contains in-frame clones alone and is incomplete. This table has around 240,000 clones, approximately 80% appearing once. The sequenced sample consisted of peripheral blood. The receptors derive from a woman in her 40s who had recovered from COVID-19.

The J gene is TRBJ1-5, the V gene TRBV5-1; D is possibly TRBD1 (5 bases). V was clipped by 4 bases and J by 4 bases, with 12 bases between them. CDR1 and CDR2 (germline): SGHRS, YFSETQ. This CDR3 has 14 amino acids. CDR3 in DNA: TGCGCCAGCAGCCTATCAGGGTTAAATCAGCCCCAGCATTTT. It is translated as CASSLSGLNQPQHF.

The chain has TRBV6-1 and TRBJ2-3, with 7 nucleotides matching TRBD2. The V and J ends lost 3 bases and 1 base, in that order; junction bases with no gene match: 4. The CDR3 is 15 residues long. From germline, CDR1 is MNHNS and CDR2 SASEGT. The CDR3 reads CASSDRGGGTDTQYF. The CDR3 DNA reads as TGTGCCAGCAGTGATCGGGGAGGGGGCACAGATACGCAGTATTTT.

This clone was observed a handful of times. The chain uses TRBV18 and TRBJ1-2, with D tentatively TRBD1 (6 bases). The CDR3 extends over 15 amino acids. V lost 0 bases and J lost 8, with 16 bases in between. Germline CDR1 is KGHSH and CDR2 is LQKENI. Written as DNA, the CDR3 is TGTGCCAGCTCACCACCAACAGGGCCCTCGGAGGGCTACACCTTC. This gives the protein CASSPPTGPSEGYTF. The whole variable domain, filled in from reference TRBV18 and TRBJ1-2, reads NAGVMQNPRHLVRRRGQEARLRCSPMKGHSHVYWYRQLPEEGLKFMVYLQKENIIDESGMPKERFSAEFPKEGPSILRIQQVVRGDSAAYFCASSPPTGPSEGYTFGSGTRLTVV.

The chain joins TRBV5-6 to TRBJ2-1, with 14 bases lining up with TRBD2. The CDR3 is 18 residues long. Trimming removed 4 bases from V and 0 bases from J; junction bases left unmatched: 6. Germline assignment: CDR1 SGHDT and CDR2 YYEEEE. The CDR3 is CASSTGLAGVYSYNEQFF. CDR3 DNA: TGTGCCAGCAGCACGGGACTAGCGGGGGTCTACTCCTACAATGAGCAGTTCTTC.

This chain uses TRBV5-5 with TRBJ2-4; D perhaps matches TRBD1 (5 bases). Germline assignment: CDR1 SGHKS and CDR2 YYEKEE (reference sequence). With 1 base removed from V and 9 bases from J, the gap between germline ends came to 14 bases. There are 14 residues in the CDR3. The CDR3 DNA reads as TGTGCCAGCAGCTTGATCGAAGGGGCCGGCATTCAGTACTTC. Its protein product is CASSLIEGAGIQYF.

The chain couples TRBV28 to TRBJ1-1; 7 bases are shared with TRBD1. CDR1 and CDR2 (germline): MDHEN, SYDVKM. With 7 bases clipped from V and 5 bases from J, the junction kept 7 bases outside the gene matches. The CDR3 contains 13 residues. The CDR3 sequence is CASIQGPMTEAFF. The CDR3 nucleotides are TGTGCCAGCATACAGGGGCCCATGACTGAAGCTTTCTTT.

This chain links TRBV19 with TRBJ2-5, with 7 bases lining up with TRBD1. Germline V CDR1 and CDR2: LNHDA, SQIVND (reference sequence). Germline trimming cut 5 bases from V and 2 bases from J; bases unmatched to any gene: 5. The CDR3 is made up of 14 amino acids. CDR3 sequence: CASSFPGQQETQYF. The CDR3 nucleotides read TGTGCCAGTAGTTTCCCGGGACAGCAAGAGACCCAGTACTTC.

This chain connects TRBV7-2 to TRBJ2-7; 8 nucleotides line up with TRBD2. This CDR3 contains 15 residues. J gave up 3 bases and V 5 bases, and 9 bases lay outside the gene matches. CDR1 is SGHTA, CDR2 FQGNSA, per germline. CDR3 DNA: TGTGCCAGCAGCCCCGACAGCGGGGGTTACTACGAGCAGTACTTC. It specifies CASSPDSGGYYEQYF.

As DNA, the CDR3 is TGTGCCAGCAGTTCGACCGGGACAGGGAGCTACGAGCAGTACTTC. As protein: CASSSTGTGSYEQYF. This rearrangement joins TRBV28 to TRBJ2-7, with 9 positions matching TRBD1. The V gene's germline CDR1 is MDHEN and CDR2 SYDVKM. Trimming at V came to 4 bases and at J to 3 bases, leaving 7 bases not matched to a gene. CDR3 size: 15 residues.

There are a few counts of this clone. The chain carries TRBV12-3 or TRBV12-4 and TRBJ2-1, with 8 bases fitting TRBD2. The CDR3 is made up of 11 amino acids. V was clipped by 5 bases and J by 12 bases; unmatched bases: 3. The CDR3 reads CASSAGGAQFF. In nucleotides, the CDR3 is TGTGCCAGCAGTGCGGGGGGTGCGCAGTTCTTC.

This chain links TRBV7-6 with TRBJ1-6, with 8 bases that match TRBD1. CDR1 and CDR2 from the germline V gene are SGHVS and FNYEAQ. Losses at the gene ends were 5 bases for V and 7 bases for J; bases not matched to a gene: 4. The CDR3 runs 14 residues. In nucleotides, the CDR3 is TGTGCCAGCAGCCAGACAGGGGAGAATTCACCCCTCCACTTT. This gives the protein CASSQTGENSPLHF.

The chain combines TRBV3-1 (or the pseudogene TRBV3-2) with TRBJ2-1, with 9 bases identical to TRBD1. The V gene end was trimmed by 3 bases and the J gene end by 8 bases; junction bases not matched to a gene: 11. In germline, CDR1 is LGHDT, CDR2 YNNKEL (reference sequence). The CDR3 runs to 16 residues. CDR3 amino acids: CASSQDTGGAWYEQFF. The CDR3 region has the DNA TGTGCCAGCAGCCAGGATACAGGGGGCGCATGGTATGAGCAGTTCTTC.

The genes are TRBV11-2 and TRBJ2-5; 8 nucleotides match TRBD2. This CDR3 contains 13 residues. Germline V CDR1 and CDR2: SGHAT, FQNNGV. The V segment lost 5 bases and the J segment 3 bases; nucleotides outside the gene matches: 2. CDR3 loop: CASSPGLEETQYF. CDR3 DNA sequence: TGTGCCAGCAGCCCGGGACTAGAAGAGACCCAGTACTTC.

The gene calls are TRBV3-1 (or the pseudogene TRBV3-2) and TRBJ1-4; 7 bases are shared with TRBD1. V shed 2 bases, J shed 3 bases, and the junction held 18 bases outside the gene matches. The CDR3 loop spans 20 amino acids. Germline lookup yields CDR1 LGHDT and CDR2 YNNKEL (reference sequence). CDR3 loop: CASSQNQSRDRKLSNEKLFF. The CDR3 nucleotides read TGTGCCAGCAGCCAAAACCAATCCCGGGACAGAAAGCTCTCTAATGAAAAACTGTTTTTT.

The chain uses TRBV7-2 and TRBJ2-3; 7 nucleotides match TRBD2. V was pared by 3 bases and J by 0 bases, with 6 bases of the junction left unmatched. The CDR3 extends over 16 amino acids. The germline gives CDR1 SGHTA, CDR2 FQGNSA. The CDR3 loop is CASSFLGGASTDTQYF. CDR3 nucleotide sequence: TGTGCCAGCAGCTTCCTGGGAGGGGCCAGCACAGATACGCAGTATTTT.

The chain couples TRBV4-3 to TRBJ1-2; D is perhaps TRBD1 (5 bases). Trimming left V 4 bases short and J 4 bases short, with 19 bases between. Germline CDR1 and CDR2: LGHNA and YSLEER. This CDR3 comprises 16 residues. The CDR3 bases are TGCGCCAGCAGCCGCGCGGGCGGGGCCGGAACCTATGGCTACACCTTC. Its translation: CASSRAGGAGTYGYTF.

The chain recombines TRBV11-3 with TRBJ2-1, with D possibly matching TRBD1 (5 bases). V lost 6 bases and J 4 bases, leaving 10 bases between the germline ends. The CDR3 loop spans 13 amino acids. Looked up from germline, CDR1 is SGHNT and CDR2 is YENEEA. CDR3 nucleotide sequence: TGTGCCAGCAGTGTTGGACAATACAATGAGCAGTTCTTC. Protein sequence: CASSVGQYNEQFF. Full variable domain (outside the CDR3, taken from reference TRBV11-3 and TRBJ2-1): EAGVVQSPRYKIIEKKQPVAFWCNPISGHNTLYWYLQNLGQGPELLIRYENEEAVDDSQLPKDRFSAERLKGVDSTLKIQPAELGDSAVYLCASSVGQYNEQFFGPGTRLTVL.

This sequence joins TRBV19 and TRBJ1-2; no clear D gene. V lost 5 bases, J lost 5 bases, and 9 bases lay in between. This CDR3 has 12 amino acids. Germline lookup yields CDR1 LNHDA and CDR2 SQIVND (reference sequence). The CDR3 nucleotides are TGTGCCAGTAGTTTCGAGAGGTATGGCTACACCTTC. Its protein product is CASSFERYGYTF.

The rearrangement uses TRBV27 and TRBJ1-1; maybe TRBD1 (5 bases). The CDR3 extends over 15 amino acids. CDR1 and CDR2 from the germline V gene are MNHEY and SMNVEV (reference sequence). Trimming pared 2 bases from V and 1 base from J, leaving 11 bases between. The CDR3 DNA reads TGTGCCAGCAGTTTAACGCCAGGGCGGAACACTGAAGCTTTCTTT. This translates into CASSLTPGRNTEAFF.

The chain carries TRBV5-1 and TRBJ2-5, with 8 bases lining up with TRBD1. Germline CDR1 and CDR2: SGHRS and YFSETQ. Losses at the gene ends were 4 bases for V and 4 bases for J; bases not matched to a gene: 6. The CDR3 sequence is 14 residues long. CDR3 bases: TGCGCCAGCAGCCGATCCGGACAGGGAGAGACCCAGTACTTC. It codes for CASSRSGQGETQYF.

The chain uses TRBV28 and TRBJ1-2, with TRBD1 identical over 11 bases. The germline V gene has CDR1 MDHEN and CDR2 SYDVKM. The CDR3 length is 15 residues. Unmatched junction bases numbered 5, after V lost 5 bases and J lost 3 bases. CDR3 in DNA: TGTGCCAGCAGTCTCCCGGGACAGGGGGACTATGGCTACACCTTC. Residues: CASSLPGQGDYGYTF.

The rearrangement joins TRBV7-9 to TRBJ2-3; maybe TRBD2 (5 bases). The germline V and J ends were trimmed by 1 base and 4 bases, with 12 bases remaining between them. The CDR3 sequence is 15 residues long. From germline, CDR1 is SEHNR and CDR2 FQNEAQ (reference sequence). CDR3 DNA sequence: TGTGCCAGCAGCTTAGGAACGGGAACGTCAGATACGCAGTATTTT. Protein product: CASSLGTGTSDTQYF.

V gene TRBV7-3 combines with J gene TRBJ2-2; D unresolved. Germline values: CDR1 SGHTA, CDR2 FQGTGA. The CDR3 consists of 13 residues. The germline V and J ends were trimmed by 6 bases and 1 base, with 6 bases remaining between them. The CDR3 region has the DNA TGTGCCAGCAGTTCCGTGAACACCGGGGAGCTGTTTTTT. It is translated as CASSSVNTGELFF.

The chain employs TRBV13 and TRBJ2-4, with 10 nucleotides matching TRBD1. This CDR3 has 16 amino acids. In germline, CDR1 is PRHDT, CDR2 FYEKMQ (reference sequence). V was pared by 4 bases and J by 6 bases, with 9 bases of the junction left unmatched. For the CDR3, the DNA is TGTGCCAGCAGCTCCACTAAACGGACAGGGGGAAACATTCAGTACTTC. Translation gives CASSSTKRTGGNIQYF.

This clone came up a few times. V gene TRBV10-2 combines with J gene TRBJ1-1; TRBD1 aligns across 10 bases. CDR1 and CDR2 from the germline V gene are WSHSY and SAAADI. The CDR3 spans 17 residues. V lost 0 bases and J lost 0; bases outside the gene matches: 4. DNA of the CDR3: TGCGCCAGCAGTGAGTCGGGACAGGGGTTTGTGAACACTGAAGCTTTCTTT. It codes for CASSESGQGFVNTEAFF.

The CDR3 region is CASSHTNYDEQFF. DNA of the CDR3: TGTGCCAGCAGCCACACTAATTACGATGAGCAGTTCTTC. The gene calls are TRBV14 and TRBJ2-1; unclear D gene. The germline CDR1 and CDR2 sequences are SGHDN and FVKESK. The V end lost 3 bases, the J end lost 8 bases, and 11 bases lay between the germline ends. This CDR3 region has 13 residues.

The CDR3 sequence: CASSQGSLHGSEKLFF. The CDR3 DNA follows: TGCGCCAGCAGCCAAGGAAGTCTACACGGGTCGGAAAAACTGTTTTTT. The chain joins TRBV4-3 to TRBJ1-4; D gene uncertain. The germline V gene encodes CDR1 LGHNA and CDR2 YSLEER. Trimming stripped 1 base from V and 8 bases from J, with 17 bases between. This CDR3 is 16 amino acids long.

This clone was counted a single time. This chain links TRBV18 with TRBJ1-1, with D unresolved. Trimming cost V 4 bases and J 1 base, with 7 bases left between them. The CDR3 has 13 amino acids. Germline V gene lookup returns CDR1 KGHSH and CDR2 LQKENI. The CDR3 here is CASSQTKNTEAFF. The CDR3 DNA is TGTGCCAGCTCACAAACAAAGAACACTGAAGCTTTCTTT.

J is TRBJ1-4 and V is TRBV5-5; 11 bases agree with TRBD1. The J segment lost 3 bases and the V segment lost 0 bases, leaving 7 bases of the junction unmatched. Germline assignment: CDR1 SGHKS and CDR2 YYEKEE (reference sequence). The CDR3 loop spans 18 amino acids. The CDR3 region is CASSLAVSGQGANEKLFF. CDR3 DNA: TGTGCCAGCAGCTTGGCCGTTTCGGGACAGGGGGCTAATGAAAAACTGTTTTTT. The full variable domain, completed using reference TRBV5-5 and TRBJ1-4, is DAGVTQSPTHLIKTRGQQVTLRCSPISGHKSVSWYQQVLGQGPQFIFQYYEKEERGRGNFPDRFSARQFPNYSSELNVNALLLGDSALYLCASSLAVSGQGANEKLFFGSGTQLSVL.